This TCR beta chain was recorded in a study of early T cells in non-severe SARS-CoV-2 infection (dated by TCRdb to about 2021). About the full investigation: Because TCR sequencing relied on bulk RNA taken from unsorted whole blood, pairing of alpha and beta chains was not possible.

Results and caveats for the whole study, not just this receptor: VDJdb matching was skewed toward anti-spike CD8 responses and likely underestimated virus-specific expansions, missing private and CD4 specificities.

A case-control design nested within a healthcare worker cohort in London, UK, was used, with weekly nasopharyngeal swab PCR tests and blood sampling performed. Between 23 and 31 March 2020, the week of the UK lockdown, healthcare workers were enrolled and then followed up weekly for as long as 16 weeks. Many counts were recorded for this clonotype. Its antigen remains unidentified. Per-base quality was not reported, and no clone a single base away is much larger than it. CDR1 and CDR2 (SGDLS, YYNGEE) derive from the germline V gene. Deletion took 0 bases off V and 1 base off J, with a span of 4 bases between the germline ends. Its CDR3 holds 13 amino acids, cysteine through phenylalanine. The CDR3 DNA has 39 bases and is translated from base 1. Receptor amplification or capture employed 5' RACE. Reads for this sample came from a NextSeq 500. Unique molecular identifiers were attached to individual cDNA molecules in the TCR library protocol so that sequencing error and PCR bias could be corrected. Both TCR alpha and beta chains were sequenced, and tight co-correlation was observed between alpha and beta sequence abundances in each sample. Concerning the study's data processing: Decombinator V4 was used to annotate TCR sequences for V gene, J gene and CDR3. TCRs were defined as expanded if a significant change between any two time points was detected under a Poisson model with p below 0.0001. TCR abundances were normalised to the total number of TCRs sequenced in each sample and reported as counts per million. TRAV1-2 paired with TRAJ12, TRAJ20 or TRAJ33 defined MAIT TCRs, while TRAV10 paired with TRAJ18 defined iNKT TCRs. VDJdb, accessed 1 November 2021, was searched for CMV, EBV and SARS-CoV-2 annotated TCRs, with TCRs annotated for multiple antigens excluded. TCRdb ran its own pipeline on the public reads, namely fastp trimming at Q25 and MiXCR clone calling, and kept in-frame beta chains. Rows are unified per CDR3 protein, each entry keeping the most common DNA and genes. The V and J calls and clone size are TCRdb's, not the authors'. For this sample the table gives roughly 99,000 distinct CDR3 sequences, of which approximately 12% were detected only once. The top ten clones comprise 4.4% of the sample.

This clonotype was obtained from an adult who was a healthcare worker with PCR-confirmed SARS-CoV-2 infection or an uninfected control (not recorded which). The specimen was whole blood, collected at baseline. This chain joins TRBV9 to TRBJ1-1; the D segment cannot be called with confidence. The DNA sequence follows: TGTGCCAGCAGCGTAGGTAGGAACACTGAAGCTTTCTTT. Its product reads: CASSVGRNTEAFF. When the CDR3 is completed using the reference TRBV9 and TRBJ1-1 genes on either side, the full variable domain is DSGVTQTPKHLITATGQRVTLRCSPRSGDLSVYWYQQSLDQGLQFLIQYYNGEERAKGNILERFSAQQFPDLHSELNLSSLELGDSALYFCASSVGRNTEAFFGQGTRLTVV.